Listed here are 8 T cell receptor beta chains from one sample, sequenced in a study of shared clonotypes between healthy human individuals. Generated by immunoSEQ multiplex PCR, the TCRdb table keeps only in-frame clones and is missing some. The sample shows roughly 500,000 clones, approximately 80% of them seen only once. Sequenced input: PBMCs. Source of these receptors: a woman aged 40 to 55 in good health. Some clones in this sample may be carry-over from other donors' samples.

This clone was observed a few times. V usage is TRBV5-1 and J usage is TRBJ2-1, with 8 bases matching TRBD2. With V trimmed by 0 bases and J by 7 bases, 6 bases remained unmatched. CDR1 SGHRS and CDR2 YFSETQ come from the germline V gene. CDR3 length: 15 amino acids. The CDR3 spells CASSLVSGTGNEQFF. As DNA, the CDR3 is TGCGCCAGCAGCTTGGTTAGCGGGACGGGAAATGAGCAGTTCTTC.

The V call is TRBV5-1, the J call TRBJ1-2; D gene ambiguous. Trimming took off 4 bases at V and 8 bases at J, with 15 bases between the two ends. Per the germline V gene, CDR1 is SGHRS and CDR2 is YFSETQ. The CDR3 is 13 residues long. The CDR3 loop reads CASSPDDSGGYTF. CDR3 in DNA: TGCGCCAGCAGCCCGGACGACTCTGGGGGCTACACCTTC.

This chain uses TRBV6-1 with TRBJ2-7; 9 nucleotides match TRBD2. Germline V CDR1 and CDR2: MNHNS, SASEGT. The CDR3 length is 15 residues. J gave up 2 bases and V 0 bases, and 2 bases lay outside the gene matches. This CDR3 reads CASSEAAGGPYEQYF. CDR3 DNA sequence: TGTGCCAGCAGTGAAGCGGCGGGAGGGCCCTACGAGCAGTACTTC.

In its sample, this clone was seen a few times. The chain couples TRBV29-1 to TRBJ2-7; D is unresolved. V gave up 4 bases and J gave up 9 bases, with 16 bases separating them. The CDR3 loop spans 12 amino acids. Germline values: CDR1 SQVTM, CDR2 ANQGSEA. The CDR3 nucleotides are TGCAGCGTTGGAGTTGATGGCCAACGGCAGTACTTC. It translates to CSVGVDGQRQYF.

CDR3: CASREAGANQETQYF. CDR3 bases: TGCGCCAGCAGGGAGGCGGGAGCAAACCAAGAGACCCAGTACTTC. This rearrangement joins TRBV5-1 to TRBJ2-5, with 7 bases aligning to TRBD2. The germline V gene encodes CDR1 SGHRS and CDR2 YFSETQ. The CDR3 is made up of 15 amino acids. The V segment lost 5 bases and the J segment 0 bases; nucleotides outside the gene matches: 7.

The V call is TRBV15, the J call TRBJ1-5, with D perhaps TRBD1 (6 bases). Germline assignment: CDR1 LNHNV and CDR2 YYDKDF (reference sequence). The length of the CDR3 is 17 residues. V lost 1 base to trimming and J lost 2 bases, with 15 bases between them. In nucleotides, the CDR3 is TGTGCCACCAGCAGAGGAGGGGGGCAGAATCGCAATCAGCCCCAGCATTTT. It codes for CATSRGGGQNRNQPQHF.

This sequence joins TRBV19 and TRBJ1-4, with D maybe TRBD1 (6 bases). V shed 0 bases and J shed 4 bases, with 15 bases lying between them. The CDR3 has 17 amino acids. Germline V CDR1 and CDR2: LNHDA, SQIVND (reference sequence). The CDR3 nucleotides are TGTGCCAGTAGTATAGATCACGGGACAAGGATTAATGAAAAACTGTTTTTT. It encodes CASSIDHGTRINEKLFF.

The CDR3 nucleotides are TGTGCCAGCAGCTTAGGATCGGGACGGGGGCTGGAGGCCCAGCATTTT. This gives the protein CASSLGSGRGLEAQHF. The chain joins TRBV7-9 to TRBJ1-5; the D gene is possibly TRBD1 (6 bases). V gave up 1 base and J gave up 11 bases, with 21 bases separating them. CDR1 SEHNR and CDR2 FQNEAQ come from the germline V gene (reference sequence). The CDR3 runs 16 residues.